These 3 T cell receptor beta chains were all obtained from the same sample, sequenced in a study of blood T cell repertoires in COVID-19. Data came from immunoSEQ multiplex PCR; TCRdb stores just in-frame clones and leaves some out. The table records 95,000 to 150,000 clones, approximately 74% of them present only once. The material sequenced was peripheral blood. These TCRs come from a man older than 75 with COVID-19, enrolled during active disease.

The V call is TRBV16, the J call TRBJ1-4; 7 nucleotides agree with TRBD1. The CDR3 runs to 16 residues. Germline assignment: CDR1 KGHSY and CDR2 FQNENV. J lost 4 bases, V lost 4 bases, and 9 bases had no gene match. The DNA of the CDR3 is TGTGCCAGCAGCCGCTCTCCGGGACAGTTTAATGAAAAACTGTTTTTT. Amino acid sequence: CASSRSPGQFNEKLFF.

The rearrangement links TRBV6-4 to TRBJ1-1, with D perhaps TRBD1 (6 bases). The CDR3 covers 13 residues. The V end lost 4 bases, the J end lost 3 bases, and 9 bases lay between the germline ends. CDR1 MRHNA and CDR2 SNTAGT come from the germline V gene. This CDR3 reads CASSVYRDTEAFF. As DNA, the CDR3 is TGTGCCAGCAGTGTATACAGGGACACTGAAGCTTTCTTT.

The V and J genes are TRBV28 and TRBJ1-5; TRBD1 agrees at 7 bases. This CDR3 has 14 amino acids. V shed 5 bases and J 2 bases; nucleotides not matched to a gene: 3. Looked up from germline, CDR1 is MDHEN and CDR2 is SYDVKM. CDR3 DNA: TGTGCCAGCAGTCCCGGGACAGGCAATCAGCCCCAGCATTTT. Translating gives CASSPGTGNQPQHF.